The clone carrying this T cell receptor (beta chain) was seen many times. What was sequenced were expressed TCRB transcripts, since all of the isolated RNA had been reverse transcribed. An average near 3.57 million reads came from naive, central memory and regulatory T cell samples. TCRdb's copy holds only in-frame clones and misses some; the assay was immunoSEQ multiplex PCR. Of 130,000 to 150,000 clones listed, 6% to 7.5% are singletons. This CDR3 has 15 residues. CDR1 SGHTA and CDR2 FQGNSA come from the germline V gene. V shed 2 bases and J shed 3 bases, with 12 bases lying between them. The sample originates from a study of beta chain features in type 1 diabetes.

The genes are TRBV7-2 and TRBJ2-3, with unresolved D. Specimen: central memory CD4+ T cells from blood. The source of this sequence is a woman aged 30 to 39 in good health. CDR3 coding DNA: TGTGCCAGCAGCTTATACGTTGCGATGACAGATACGCAGTATTTT. Encoded protein: CASSLYVAMTDTQYF.